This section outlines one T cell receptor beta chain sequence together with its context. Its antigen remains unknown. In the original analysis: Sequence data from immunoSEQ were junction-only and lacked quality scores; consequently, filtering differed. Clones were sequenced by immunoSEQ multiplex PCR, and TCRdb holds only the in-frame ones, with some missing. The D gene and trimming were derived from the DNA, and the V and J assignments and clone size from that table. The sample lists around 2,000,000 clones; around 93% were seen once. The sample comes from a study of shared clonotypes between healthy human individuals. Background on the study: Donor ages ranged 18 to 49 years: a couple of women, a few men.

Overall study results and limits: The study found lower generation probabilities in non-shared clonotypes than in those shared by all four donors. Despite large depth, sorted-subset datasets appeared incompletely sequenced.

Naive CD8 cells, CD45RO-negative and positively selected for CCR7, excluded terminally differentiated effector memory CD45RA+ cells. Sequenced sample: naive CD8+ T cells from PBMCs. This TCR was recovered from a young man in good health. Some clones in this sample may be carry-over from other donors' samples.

This chain's CDR3 is CASAAGLSSYEQYF. For the CDR3, the DNA is TGTGCCAGCGCGGCGGGTCTGAGCTCCTACGAGCAGTACTTC. V gene TRBV6-5 combines with J gene TRBJ2-7, with TRBD2 as a possible D gene (5 bases). CDR1 is MNHEY and CDR2 is SVGAGI in the germline V gene. This CDR3 is 14 amino acids long. V lost 8 bases, J lost 0 bases, and 14 bases lay in between.